This T cell receptor beta chain came from a study of T cell clones after liver transplantation. Study-wide results and limits: Low donor cell numbers restricted donor-reactive repertoire measurement in a couple of subjects.

Looked up from germline, CDR1 is SGHRS and CDR2 is YFSETQ. The CDR3 spans 15 residues. The V gene lost 3 bases and the J gene lost 5 bases, with 15 bases spanning the gap. The assay was immunoSEQ multiplex PCR, and TCRdb's table has in-frame clones only and misses some. The sample consists of 50,000 or so clones, 70% to 90% of them appearing once. In the case of this clone: Its antigen is unidentified.

V is TRBV5-1 and J is TRBJ2-1; D may match TRBD1 or TRBD2 (5 bases each). This specimen was CD8+ T cells from blood, taken 12 months after liver transplant. This receptor was identified in a human patient who received a liver transplant. Some T cells may originate from the graft donor. The CDR3 sequence: CASSSKLGVHNEQFF. The CDR3 bases are TGCGCCAGCAGCTCCAAGTTGGGGGTTCACAATGAGCAGTTCTTC.